The 27 T cell receptor beta chains reported below all come from one sample, sequenced in a study of blood T cell repertoires in COVID-19 (dated by TCRdb to 2018 to 2021). Library generation was performed with the immunoSEQ multiplex PCR assay. Drawn from immuneACCESS, this table holds only the in-frame rearrangements with V and J called that TCRdb kept. Clones are partly lost; checked studies trace under half to an unresolved V gene and leave the rest unexplained. Here the sample has about 300,000 clones; around 86% occur a single time. About 4.2% of the sample is taken by the ten largest. The sequenced material came from PBMCs or T cells enriched from blood (not recorded which). The receptors stem from a man aged 30 to 39 who had recovered from COVID-19.

This chain joins TRBV30 and TRBJ1-4, with TRBD1 matching over 8 bases. The CDR3 length is 14 residues. V dropped 2 bases and J dropped 3; count of bases not matched to a gene: 2. The germline gives CDR1 GTSNPN, CDR2 SVGIG (reference sequence). CDR3 in DNA: TGTGCCTGGAGTATGACAGGGGCTAATGAAAAACTGTTTTTT. Translation gives CAWSMTGANEKLFF.

The rearrangement links TRBV28 to TRBJ1-4, with D unclear. Trimming shortened V by 5 bases and J by 6 bases, and 10 bases separated the two germline ends. The germline CDR1 and CDR2 sequences are MDHEN and SYDVKM. The CDR3 extends over 13 amino acids. CDR3 loop: CASSLPRDEKLFF. The CDR3 nucleotides read TGTGCCAGCAGTCTGCCTCGAGATGAAAAACTGTTTTTT.

The rearrangement joins TRBV5-6 to TRBJ1-1, with TRBD1 matching over 8 bases. The germline V gene encodes CDR1 SGHDT and CDR2 YYEEEE. The CDR3 has 14 residues. V lost 3 bases, J lost 5 bases, and 6 bases stayed unmatched. The CDR3 reads CASSSGGAGTEAFF. CDR3 in DNA: TGTGCCAGCAGCTCAGGGGGCGCAGGGACTGAAGCTTTCTTT.

The CDR3 coding sequence is TGTGCCAGTAGTATTCAGGTCTCTAATGAAAAACTGTTTTTT. Protein sequence: CASSIQVSNEKLFF. This sequence joins TRBV19 and TRBJ1-4; D is unresolved. From germline, CDR1 is LNHDA and CDR2 SQIVND (reference sequence). Trimming shortened V by 3 bases and J by 3 bases, and 8 bases separated the two germline ends. There are 14 residues in the CDR3.

This chain uses TRBV7-2 with TRBJ2-5; no clear D. CDR1 SGHTA and CDR2 FQGNSA come from the germline V gene. The CDR3 loop spans 14 amino acids. V gave up 4 bases and J gave up 5 bases, with 14 bases separating them. CDR3 DNA: TGTGCCAGCAGCTCAAACTGGTTTAGTGAGACCCAGTACTTC. Encoded protein: CASSSNWFSETQYF. The complete variable domain, with remaining parts taken from reference TRBV7-2 and TRBJ2-5, reads GAGVSQSPSNKVTEKGKDVELRCDPISGHTALYWYRQSLGQGLEFLIYFQGNSAPDKSGLPSDRFSAERTGGSVSTLTIQRTQQEDSAVYLCASSSNWFSETQYFGPGTRLLVL.

This chain uses TRBV3-1 (or the pseudogene TRBV3-2) with TRBJ2-6; TRBD1 aligns across 8 bases. The length of the CDR3 is 19 residues. After removal of 4 bases from V and 0 bases from J, the junction contained 11 bases not matched to a gene. CDR1 is LGHDT and CDR2 is YNNKEL in the germline V gene (reference sequence). The CDR3 DNA is TGTGCCAGCAGCCCCTTCCCGGGACAGGTCCGCTCTGGGGCCAACGTCCTGACTTTC. Its protein product is CASSPFPGQVRSGANVLTF.

The V call is TRBV2, the J call TRBJ2-2, with 9 bases aligning to TRBD1. CDR3 length: 13 amino acids. V shed 11 bases, J shed 4 bases, and the junction held 5 bases outside the gene matches. Germline-derived CDR1 and CDR2 are SNHLY and FYNNEI. The CDR3 nucleotides are TGTGCCGGGGGACAGGGAGGCACCGGGGAGCTGTTTTTT. As protein: CAGGQGGTGELFF.

The chain links TRBV24-1 to TRBJ1-1, with 9 bases identical to TRBD1. CDR1 is KGHDR and CDR2 is SFDVKD in the germline V gene. This CDR3 is built from 15 residues. The J segment lost 10 bases and the V segment lost 4 bases, leaving 12 bases of the junction unmatched. The CDR3 loop is CATSDRDPGQGRAFF. As DNA, the CDR3 is TGTGCCACCAGTGACCGAGATCCGGGACAGGGTCGAGCTTTCTTT.

This clone came up a few times. This chain joins TRBV7-2 and TRBJ1-5; 7 nucleotides line up with TRBD1. This CDR3 has 14 amino acids. Losses at the gene ends were 3 bases for V and 10 bases for J; bases not matched to a gene: 9. Germline V lookup: CDR1 SGHTA, CDR2 FQGNSA. As DNA, the CDR3 is TGTGCCAGCAGCTTCAGACCACAGGGGACCCCCCAGCATTTT. This codes for CASSFRPQGTPQHF. Together with reference TRBV7-2 and TRBJ1-5, the CDR3 gives the full variable domain: GAGVSQSPSNKVTEKGKDVELRCDPISGHTALYWYRQSLGQGLEFLIYFQGNSAPDKSGLPSDRFSAERTGGSVSTLTIQRTQQEDSAVYLCASSFRPQGTPQHFGDGTRLSIL.

The chain is built from TRBV9 and TRBJ2-7, with 11 bases identical to TRBD1. CDR3 length: 15 amino acids. Germline loops: CDR1 SGDLS, CDR2 YYNGEE. V was clipped by 0 bases and J by 3 bases; unmatched bases: 2. CDR3 in amino acids: CASSVEGTGGYEQYF. The CDR3 DNA reads as TGTGCCAGCAGCGTAGAGGGGACAGGGGGCTACGAGCAGTACTTC.

The V call is TRBV6-6, the J call TRBJ2-3, with 8 bases identical to TRBD2. Losses at the gene ends were 5 bases for V and 2 bases for J; bases not matched to a gene: 3. The CDR3 is 14 residues long. CDR1 MNHNY and CDR2 SVGAGI come from the germline V gene (reference sequence). The CDR3 reads CASSRLANTDTQYF. The CDR3 DNA follows: TGTGCCAGCAGTCGACTAGCGAACACAGATACGCAGTATTTT.

The chain carries TRBV6-5 and TRBJ2-5; 10 nucleotides agree with TRBD2. The CDR3 loop spans 15 amino acids. J was trimmed by 4 bases and V by 5 bases; bases with no gene match: 7. Germline CDR1 reads MNHEY; CDR2 reads SVGAGI. CDR3 loop: CASSSGRDLRETQYF. The DNA for the CDR3 is TGTGCCAGCAGTAGCGGGAGGGACTTACGAGAGACCCAGTACTTC.

The chain couples TRBV12-3 or TRBV12-4 to TRBJ2-3; tentative D call: TRBD2 (5 bases). Trimming shortened V by 8 bases and J by 10 bases, and 13 bases separated the two germline ends. This CDR3 spans 11 amino acids. CDR3 amino acids: CASWTGSAQYF. CDR3 sequence (DNA): TGTGCCAGCTGGACTGGGTCGGCGCAGTATTTT.

This clone was detected only once. V is TRBV7-2 and J is TRBJ2-7, with 10 bases identical to TRBD1. Unmatched junction bases numbered 3, after V lost 7 bases and J lost 3 bases. Germline assignment: CDR1 SGHTA and CDR2 FQGNSA. The CDR3 is 13 amino acids. CDR3 sequence reads: CASTRDRGYEQYF. The CDR3, as DNA: TGTGCCAGCACCCGGGACAGGGGCTACGAGCAGTACTTC. Filled out from reference TRBV7-2 and TRBJ2-7, the complete variable domain reads GAGVSQSPSNKVTEKGKDVELRCDPISGHTALYWYRQSLGQGLEFLIYFQGNSAPDKSGLPSDRFSAERTGGSVSTLTIQRTQQEDSAVYLCASTRDRGYEQYFGPGTRLTVT.

The rearrangement links TRBV27 to TRBJ2-5; tentatively, D is TRBD2 (6 bases). There are 17 residues in the CDR3. CDR1 is MNHEY, CDR2 SMNVEV, per germline (reference sequence). Trimming took off 0 bases at V and 5 bases at J, with 19 bases between the two ends. The CDR3 sequence: CASSLSRAGFPRETQYF. CDR3 coding DNA: TGTGCCAGCAGTTTATCGAGGGCGGGGTTTCCGCGGGAGACCCAGTACTTC.

The rearrangement links TRBV5-1 to TRBJ2-5; 9 bases fit TRBD1. The CDR3 totals 17 residues. From germline, CDR1 is SGHRS and CDR2 YFSETQ. V gave up 4 bases and J gave up 4 bases; unmatched junction bases: 14. DNA of the CDR3: TGCGCCAGCAGCCTCGATCGAGGACAGGGGATGGCAGAGACCCAGTACTTC. Translation: CASSLDRGQGMAETQYF.

This clone has a handful of counts. This chain links TRBV11-2 with TRBJ2-5; 11 bases align to TRBD2. Germline V lookup: CDR1 SGHAT, CDR2 FQNNGV. The CDR3 contains 16 residues. The ends lost 3 bases at V and 5 bases at J; junction bases unmatched: 8. For the CDR3, the DNA is TGTGCCAGCAGCTTCACAAGACTAGCGGGAAGGGAGACCCAGTACTTC. It is translated as CASSFTRLAGRETQYF.

This chain uses TRBV28 with TRBJ2-3; TRBD2 matches 12 bases. The CDR3 is made up of 15 amino acids. CDR1 is MDHEN, CDR2 SYDVKM, per germline. V trimming: 6 bases; J trimming: 2 bases; junction bases outside the gene matches: 3. The CDR3 region has the DNA TGTGCCAGCAGGTGGACTAGCGGGATCACAGATACGCAGTATTTT. Translation gives CASRWTSGITDTQYF.

This clone was observed once. Here the CDR3 reads CASSGETGTSLSYEQYF. Here the CDR3 DNA reads TGCGCCAGCAGCGGAGAAACCGGGACATCCCTCTCCTACGAGCAGTACTTC. V is TRBV5-1 and J is TRBJ2-7, with TRBD1 as a possible D gene (6 bases). Germline V lookup: CDR1 SGHRS, CDR2 YFSETQ. This CDR3 spans 17 amino acids. Trimming shortened V by 4 bases and J by 0 bases, and 20 bases separated the two germline ends.

The chain links TRBV28 to TRBJ1-6; D is unresolved. Germline V lookup: CDR1 MDHEN, CDR2 SYDVKM. V lost 2 bases to trimming and J lost 14 bases, with 16 bases between them. There are 14 residues in the CDR3. This chain's CDR3 is CASSLSPHQTSLHF. CDR3 DNA sequence: TGTGCCAGCAGTTTAAGCCCCCATCAGACATCCCTCCACTTT.

This clone was counted a single time. The V and J genes are TRBV27 and TRBJ1-3; D gene ambiguous. The CDR3 is made up of 13 amino acids. CDR1 is MNHEY and CDR2 is SMNVEV in the germline V gene (reference sequence). Trimming took 7 bases from V and 2 from J, leaving 9 bases between them. CDR3 sequence reads: CASKTGAGNTIYF. In DNA form, the CDR3 reads TGTGCCAGCAAGACGGGAGCTGGAAACACCATATATTTT.

Points on this clone: Additional DNA sequences in this sample encode the identical CDR3. V gene TRBV19 combines with J gene TRBJ1-5, with no clear D. Germline V gene lookup returns CDR1 LNHDA and CDR2 SQIVND (reference sequence). The CDR3 has 13 residues. V lost 4 bases and J lost 6, with 10 bases in between. This chain's CDR3 is CASSTREGQPQHF. The CDR3 region has the DNA TGTGCCAGTAGTACCCGGGAGGGTCAGCCCCAGCATTTT.

The CDR3 here is CATSSTRGNQPQHF. The CDR3 DNA sequence: TGTGCCACCAGCTCGACCAGGGGCAATCAGCCCCAGCATTTT. The rearrangement joins TRBV15 to TRBJ1-5; a possible D gene is TRBD1 (5 bases). Germline lookup yields CDR1 LNHNV and CDR2 YYDKDF (reference sequence). Trimming took off 5 bases at V and 2 bases at J, with 10 bases between the two ends. This CDR3 contains 14 residues. The entire variable domain, with the rest obtained from reference TRBV15 and TRBJ1-5, is as follows: DAMVIQNPRYQVTQFGKPVTLSCSQTLNHNVMYWYQQKSSQAPKLLFHYYDKDFNNEADTPDNFQSRRPNTSFCFLDIRSPGLGDTAMYLCATSSTRGNQPQHFGDGTRLSIL.

The sample holds one count of this clone. The chain has TRBV5-5 and TRBJ2-7; TRBD1 matches 9 bases. With V trimmed by 6 bases and J by 4 bases, 11 bases remained unmatched. Germline V CDR1 and CDR2: SGHKS, YYEKEE (reference sequence). The CDR3 spans 15 residues. CDR3 amino acids: CASKEKTGGRYEQYF. Written as DNA, the CDR3 is TGTGCCAGCAAAGAAAAAACAGGGGGCAGGTACGAGCAGTACTTC.

The chain's CDR3 is CASSIGGVSGNTIYF. The CDR3 DNA reads as TGTGCCAGTAGTATAGGAGGAGTCTCTGGAAACACCATATATTTT. V is TRBV19 and J is TRBJ1-3; no clear D gene. The germline gives CDR1 LNHDA, CDR2 SQIVND (reference sequence). The V end lost 1 base, the J end lost 0 bases, and 7 bases lay between the germline ends. This CDR3 comprises 15 residues.

The J gene is TRBJ2-3, the V gene TRBV30, with a possible D match to TRBD2 (5 bases). V was pared by 3 bases and J by 0 bases, with 22 bases between. CDR3 length: 18 residues. Germline lookup yields CDR1 GTSNPN and CDR2 SVGIG (reference sequence). The CDR3 protein is CAWSEFTTAGLSTDTQYF. The CDR3 bases are TGTGCCTGGAGCGAATTTACGACCGCAGGACTTAGCACAGATACGCAGTATTTT.

V and J are TRBV10-1 and TRBJ2-1, with TRBD2 matching 9 bases. The CDR3 is made up of 15 amino acids. V trimming: 3 bases; J trimming: 7 bases; junction bases outside the gene matches: 7. Germline assignment: CDR1 WNHNN and CDR2 SYGVQD (reference sequence). In nucleotides, the CDR3 is TGCGCCAGCAGTGATCGGCGGGGGGGCAAGAATGAGCAGTTCTTC. The encoded protein is CASSDRRGGKNEQFF.